This paragraph covers one T cell receptor (beta chain) sequence. This clone has only one observation. Its antigen specificity is not known. Per-base quality was not reported, and no clone a single base away is much larger than it. From cysteine to phenylalanine, the CDR3 is 15 amino acids long. Of all the DNA, just the CDR3 is kept, 45 bases in frame from base 1. The germline V gene (reference sequence) yields WNHNN for CDR1 and SYGVQD for CDR2. The trim is 8 bases for V and 0 bases for J, with a gap of 13 bases between the germline ends. Using the deep immunoSEQ assay, TCR CDR3 regions were amplified from genomic DNA by multiplex PCR. For each cell subset, the extracted genomic DNA was distributed evenly across all wells of several immunoSEQ 96-well plates, and each plate served as one replicate. For sorted subsets, 200 to 250 ng genomic DNA, equal to about 30,000 T cell genomes, was loaded into each replicate PCR. Purified libraries were measured with a Qubit 3.0 fluorometer, size-checked on a Bioanalyzer 2100, and measured again with the KAPA Library Quantification kit. A separate single-read 150-cycle Illumina NextSeq 550 flow cell was used to sequence each immunoSEQ 96-well plate. The authors' analysis ran thus. Because the immunoSEQ output included only junctional sequences and no quality scores, the filtering could not be the same as the filtering used for full-length reads. To assign V/J genes and CDR3, sequences were annotated using PyIR, a Python wrapper for IgBLAST v1.9, with IMGT germline references. Reads with weak V/J assignments (E-value above 1e-6), missing CDR3, stop codons, out-of-frame junctions, or ambiguous translated residues were removed. V3J clonotypes were defined as sequences sharing the same inferred V gene, J gene, and CDR3 amino acid sequence. The percentage overlap between two repertoires was calculated by dividing the number of shared unique clonotypes by the size of the smaller repertoire. Three approaches were used to assess repertoire richness: RTK rarefaction, the Chao1 estimator, and Recon v2.1 estimates of unobserved clonotypes. For all TCRbeta clonotypes obtained by the gDNA method from several donors, generation probabilities were computed with OLGA. TCRdb holds this immuneACCESS table with in-frame rearrangements only. Some clones are missing; in checked studies, unresolved V genes explain under half, and the rest has no known cause. Clone size and the V and J calls come from that table; the DNA yielded D and trimming. For this sample the table gives fewer than 800,000 clones, of which roughly 94% were detected only once. The ten largest clones add up to more than 20% of the sample.

This sample is drawn from a study of shared clonotypes between healthy human individuals (dated by TCRdb to about 2020). About the study as a whole: The cohort comprised a couple of women and a few men aged 18 to 49 years. For each donor, CD4 naive and CD4 memory were each given three plates, CD8 naive was given two plates, and CD8 memory was given one plate. To estimate repertoire size and how much clonotypes are shared between individuals, the study performed deep sequencing of blood TCR repertoires from five healthy adults. To increase sequencing depth and limit assay-specific biases, TCR repertoire library preparation and sequencing were carried out by different laboratories using diverse techniques. Between about 0.9 and 9 billion PBMCs per donor were obtained by leukapheresis.

CD8 naive samples were CD45RO-negative cells positively selected for CCR7, giving a CD45RA+CCR7+ population that excluded TemRA cells. Donors were healthy HIV-negative adults with no recently reported acute infections or vaccinations. Only Caucasian adults living in Nashville, Tennessee, USA were represented among the donors. Blood was obtained by leukapheresis, after which PBMCs were separated by Ficoll-Histopaque density gradient centrifugation and cryopreserved in liquid nitrogen vapor phase. Analytical flow cytometry was used to check the purity and quantity of each magnetically sorted T cell population. From each sorted fraction, genomic DNA was isolated and quantified by UV absorbance on a Nanodrop 2000c. Results and caveats for the whole study, not just this receptor: Clonotypes shared by all four sorted-subset donors showed higher generation probabilities than non-shared clonotypes. Pairwise subsampling indicated that sequencing depth was expected to affect the degree of clonotype sharing among donors. Roughly 5% of naive CD4, 3.5% of naive CD8, approximately 2.2% of memory CD4, and 0.4% of memory CD8 clonotypes were shared across a few donors. Even with the large sequencing depth, rarefaction of the sorted-subset datasets indicated that sequencing was incomplete. Naive subsets generally had larger estimated clonotype richness than memory subsets. Because the study included only a small number of donors, the genetic and exposure-history diversity represented was limited. Sampling was restricted to blood, and TCR repertoires in tissue are likely to differ from TCR repertoires in blood.

This TCR was sampled from a man in his thirties or forties in good health. Here the chain combines TRBV10-1 and TRBJ2-2; the D gene is perhaps TRBD1, from 6 matching bases. Sequenced sample: naive CD8+ T cells sorted from blood. In light of the paper, this sample's cell subset or site label describes: CD45RA+CCR7+. The DNA reads as follows: TGCGCCAGCTCAACCGGGACAACGAACACCGGGGAGCTGTTTTTT. Its protein reads: CASSTGTTNTGELFF.